The 31 T cell receptor beta chains below all came from one sample that was sequenced in a study of radiotherapy plus CTLA-4 blockade in lung cancer. The assay was immunoSEQ multiplex PCR, and TCRdb's table has in-frame clones only and misses some. Counted here are about 77,000 clones, less than 85% occurring once; the ten biggest clones make up 9.9%. Sequencing used peripheral blood, obtained from a patient treated with radiotherapy plus ipilimumab. The receptors come from a human donor with non-small cell lung cancer whose response to radiotherapy plus ipilimumab could not be evaluated.

CDR3 nucleotides: TGTGCCAGCAGCGGCCGGGACAGGGGAGCCTACGAGCAGTACTTC. Amino acid sequence: CASSGRDRGAYEQYF. The V gene is TRBV7-8, the J gene TRBJ2-7; TRBD1 aligns across 10 bases. V lost 5 bases, J lost 2 bases, and 6 bases stayed unmatched. CDR3 size: 15 residues. Germline values: CDR1 SGHVS, CDR2 FQNEAQ.

The chain employs TRBV6-6 and TRBJ2-1; D is perhaps TRBD2 (6 bases). The CDR3 has 15 amino acids. The V gene lost 6 bases and the J gene lost 0 bases, with 12 bases spanning the gap. From germline, CDR1 is MNHNY and CDR2 SVGAGI (reference sequence). The CDR3 bases are TGTGCCAGCAGGCCCGGGGGAAGCTCCTACAATGAGCAGTTCTTC. Amino acid sequence: CASRPGGSSYNEQFF.

This chain connects TRBV27 to TRBJ1-1, with D maybe TRBD1 (6 bases). Germline V CDR1 and CDR2: MNHEY, SMNVEV (reference sequence). The CDR3 loop spans 16 amino acids. Trimming left V 8 bases short and J 0 bases short, with 19 bases between. The CDR3 reads CASGKGGRGMNTEAFF. Written as DNA, the CDR3 is TGTGCCAGCGGAAAAGGGGGTAGGGGAATGAACACTGAAGCTTTCTTT.

This clone came up a few times. The rearrangement links TRBV7-8 to TRBJ2-2; TRBD1 matches at 7 bases. The V gene end was trimmed by 5 bases and the J gene end by 5 bases; junction bases not matched to a gene: 11. The CDR3 has 16 residues. Germline CDR1 reads SGHVS; CDR2 reads FQNEAQ. The CDR3 DNA reads as TGTGCCAGCAGCCACCGAGCGACAGGGTTAACCGGGGAGCTGTTTTTT. Protein product: CASSHRATGLTGELFF.

This chain links TRBV11-1 with TRBJ2-1, with 7 nucleotides matching TRBD1. V lost 3 bases, J lost 0 bases, and 2 bases stayed unmatched. Germline-derived CDR1 and CDR2 are SGHAT and FQDESV (reference sequence). CDR3 length equals 15 residues. The CDR3 bases are TGTGCCAGCAGCTTTGACAGGGACTCCTACAATGAGCAGTTCTTC. This codes for CASSFDRDSYNEQFF.

V gene TRBV6-5 combines with J gene TRBJ1-2, with 9 bases matching TRBD1. CDR3 length equals 14 residues. Germline-derived CDR1 and CDR2 are MNHEY and SVGAGI. V shed 5 bases, J shed 7 bases, and the junction held 8 bases outside the gene matches. CDR3 DNA: TGTGCCAGCAGTCTCCCGGGACAGGGCTTTGGCTACACCTTC. Translating gives CASSLPGQGFGYTF.

The V and J genes are TRBV5-1 and TRBJ2-3; D unclear. Germline CDR1 is SGHRS and CDR2 is YFSETQ. With 4 bases removed from V and 3 bases from J, the gap between germline ends came to 9 bases. The CDR3 loop spans 13 amino acids. DNA for the CDR3: TGCGCCAGCAGCGCGACCGGGACAGATACGCAGTATTTT. It encodes CASSATGTDTQYF.

This clone was detected only a few times. The chain is built from TRBV6-1 and TRBJ2-5, with 7 nucleotides matching TRBD2. The CDR3 is made up of 13 amino acids. CDR1 MNHNS and CDR2 SASEGT come from the germline V gene. Trimming took 3 bases from V and 6 from J; bases not matched to a gene: 4. The CDR3 DNA reads TGTGCCAGCAGTGACCGCGGGGGACAGACCCAGTACTTC. It encodes CASSDRGGQTQYF.

J is TRBJ1-5 and V is TRBV28; 9 bases align to TRBD1. Germline V gene lookup returns CDR1 MDHEN and CDR2 SYDVKM. The CDR3 runs 14 residues. Germline trimming cut 6 bases from V and 6 bases from J; bases unmatched to any gene: 6. The CDR3 region is CASRQGQGRQPQHF. The CDR3 nucleotides are TGTGCCAGCAGACAGGGACAGGGCCGTCAGCCCCAGCATTTT.

Only a few counts were recorded for this clone. The J gene is TRBJ1-4, the V gene TRBV6-5; 8 bases line up with TRBD1. Germline assignment: CDR1 MNHEY and CDR2 SVGAGI. Germline trimming cut 4 bases from V and 8 bases from J; bases unmatched to any gene: 6. The CDR3 is made up of 14 amino acids. The CDR3 nucleotides are TGTGCCAGCAGTTCTGACAGGGGAGACGAAAAACTGTTTTTT. It specifies CASSSDRGDEKLFF.

The rearrangement uses TRBV30 and TRBJ2-5; 8 bases line up with TRBD1. The J call could be wrong; TRBJ2-7 is a better fit for the DNA end. The CDR3 is made up of 15 amino acids. Looked up from germline, CDR1 is GTSNPN and CDR2 is SVGIG (reference sequence). The CDR3 loop reads CAWNNQGAPSYEQYF. CDR3 coding DNA: TGTGCCTGGAACAACCAGGGGGCTCCCTCCTACGAGCAGTACTTC.

This sequence joins TRBV6-5 and TRBJ2-5; D possibly corresponds to TRBD1 (5 bases). Gene TRBJ2-7 matches the end of the DNA better, so the J call may be wrong. Germline values: CDR1 MNHEY, CDR2 SVGAGI. The CDR3 consists of 15 residues. This CDR3 is CASSYSQVLSYEQYF. The CDR3 DNA reads as TGTGCCAGCAGTTACTCACAGGTTCTCTCCTACGAGCAGTACTTC.

Only a few counts were recorded for this clone. V gene TRBV7-2 combines with J gene TRBJ1-1, with 8 bases lining up with TRBD1. This CDR3 contains 13 residues. The ends lost 5 bases at V and 6 bases at J; junction bases unmatched: 5. Looked up from germline, CDR1 is SGHTA and CDR2 is FQGNSA. CDR3 residues: CASSTDRGAEAFF. The CDR3 DNA sequence: TGTGCCAGCAGCACCGACAGGGGCGCTGAAGCTTTCTTT.

The chain joins TRBV6-5 to TRBJ1-2; D is ambiguous. Trimming removed 7 bases from V and 4 bases from J, with 10 bases in between. Germline CDR1 reads MNHEY; CDR2 reads SVGAGI. The CDR3 runs 12 residues. The CDR3 reads CASTSGIYGYTF. CDR3 bases: TGTGCCAGCACCTCGGGGATCTATGGCTACACCTTC.

The rearrangement uses TRBV6-4 and TRBJ2-4; possibly TRBD1 for D (6 bases). CDR1 and CDR2 from the germline V gene are MRHNA and SNTAGT. V gave up 1 base and J gave up 1 base, with 11 bases separating them. The CDR3 sequence is 16 residues long. The CDR3 reads CASSDFYRDAKNIQYF. The DNA for the CDR3 is TGTGCCAGCAGTGACTTCTACAGGGACGCCAAAAACATTCAGTACTTC.

The rearrangement uses TRBV7-2 and TRBJ1-2, with TRBD1 matching 8 bases. V shed 5 bases, J shed 3 bases, and the junction held 5 bases outside the gene matches. Germline CDR1 is SGHTA and CDR2 is FQGNSA. This CDR3 comprises 14 residues. CDR3 region: CASSLDREDYGYTF. Written as DNA, the CDR3 is TGTGCCAGCAGCCTGGACAGGGAAGACTATGGCTACACCTTC.

The genes are TRBV25-1 and TRBJ1-2, with 10 positions matching TRBD1. Germline V lookup: CDR1 MGHDK, CDR2 SYGVNS. The J segment lost 6 bases and the V segment lost 3 bases, leaving 7 bases of the junction unmatched. This CDR3 is built from 15 residues. The CDR3 loop is CASSDGDRGIDGYTF. The CDR3 coding sequence is TGTGCCAGCAGTGATGGGGACAGGGGAATCGATGGCTACACCTTC.

The gene calls are TRBV27 and TRBJ2-3, with 9 bases that match TRBD2. This CDR3 spans 16 amino acids. The ends lost 3 bases at V and 0 bases at J; junction bases unmatched: 4. CDR1 is MNHEY and CDR2 is SMNVEV in the germline V gene (reference sequence). The CDR3 sequence is CASSFTAGGSTDTQYF. As DNA, the CDR3 is TGTGCCAGCAGTTTCACAGCGGGGGGTAGCACAGATACGCAGTATTTT.

The CDR3 sequence is CASSPGQLNTGELFF. The DNA of the CDR3 is TGTGCCAGCAGTCCGGGACAGCTCAACACCGGGGAGCTGTTTTTT. This rearrangement joins TRBV7-8 to TRBJ2-2; 7 bases align to TRBD1. The CDR3 is 15 residues long. With 6 bases clipped from V and 2 bases from J, the junction kept 6 bases outside the gene matches. CDR1 and CDR2 (germline): SGHVS, FQNEAQ. The variable domain in full, completed from reference TRBV7-8 and TRBJ2-2, reads GAGVSQSPRYKVAKRGQDVALRCDPISGHVSLFWYQQALGQGPEFLTYFQNEAQLDKSGLPSDRFFAERPEGSVSTLKIQRTQQEDSAVYLCASSPGQLNTGELFFGEGSRLTVL.

The chain is built from TRBV7-7 and TRBJ1-2; TRBD1 aligns across 10 bases. The CDR3 consists of 14 residues. The V gene end was trimmed by 3 bases and the J gene end by 5 bases; junction bases not matched to a gene: 3. Germline V gene data show CDR1 as SSHAT and CDR2 as FNYEAQ (reference sequence). DNA of the CDR3: TGTGCCAGCAGCTTGACAGGGGGCGCATATGGCTACACCTTC. This gives the protein CASSLTGGAYGYTF.

The chain has TRBV2 and TRBJ1-2, with D possibly matching TRBD1 (5 bases). This CDR3 has 14 amino acids. Germline loops: CDR1 SNHLY, CDR2 FYNNEI. Trimming pared 2 bases from V and 3 bases from J, leaving 10 bases between. Here the CDR3 reads CASSEFGGDYGYTF. For the CDR3, the DNA is TGTGCCAGCAGTGAATTCGGAGGGGACTATGGCTACACCTTC.

This rearrangement joins TRBV7-8 to TRBJ2-2; 15 bases align to TRBD2. Germline values: CDR1 SGHVS, CDR2 FQNEAQ. Trimming took 10 bases from V and 4 from J; bases not matched to a gene: 7. This CDR3 spans 16 amino acids. CDR3 nucleotides: TGTGCCACCGTGCTGGGACTAGCGGGAGGCACCGGGGAGCTGTTTTTT. Translating it yields CATVLGLAGGTGELFF.

The chain combines TRBV6-1 with TRBJ1-1; no definite D call. CDR3 size: 15 residues. V dropped 5 bases and J dropped 0 bases, with 13 bases sitting between them. Per germline, CDR1 MNHNS and CDR2 SASEGT. In nucleotides, the CDR3 is TGTGCCAGCAGTCGCCTCGTTGGCCTGAACACTGAAGCTTTCTTT. It specifies CASSRLVGLNTEAFF.

This clone was recorded a few times. The J gene is TRBJ1-2, the V gene TRBV5-4; TRBD1 is a possible D gene (5 bases). CDR3 length equals 15 residues. Trimming cost V 4 bases and J 4 bases, with 17 bases left between them. From germline, CDR1 is SGHNT and CDR2 YYREEE (reference sequence). CDR3 in amino acids: CASSQDGAFPYGYTF. DNA of the CDR3: TGTGCCAGCAGCCAAGATGGGGCTTTCCCCTATGGCTACACCTTC.

The table lists this clone with a few counts. The chain has TRBV6-6 and TRBJ2-7; 8 bases are a match to TRBD2. Trimming at V came to 6 bases and at J to 6 bases, leaving 7 bases not matched to a gene. This CDR3 region has 13 residues. CDR1 and CDR2 (germline): MNHNY, SVGAGI (reference sequence). Written as DNA, the CDR3 is TGTGCCAGCAGCGACGGGGGGGCCGGCGAGCAGTACTTC. Its protein product is CASSDGGAGEQYF.

Only a few counts were recorded for this clone. The V and J genes are TRBV6-5 and TRBJ1-1, with D possibly being TRBD1 (6 bases). Trimming stripped 0 bases from V and 9 bases from J, with 14 bases between. The germline V gene has CDR1 MNHEY and CDR2 SVGAGI. The CDR3 has 14 amino acids. The CDR3 region is CASSYSTQDRKAFF. CDR3 nucleotides: TGTGCCAGCAGTTACTCGACACAGGACAGAAAAGCTTTCTTT.

The chain combines TRBV2 with TRBJ2-2; 8 bases fit TRBD2. The CDR3 is 17 residues long. The V gene's germline CDR1 is SNHLY and CDR2 FYNNEI. Losses at the gene ends were 5 bases for V and 4 bases for J; bases not matched to a gene: 12. CDR3 sequence: CASSPPRGTRITGELFF. As DNA, the CDR3 is TGTGCCAGCAGTCCCCCCCGAGGGACTAGAATCACCGGGGAGCTGTTTTTT.

This clone was found a few times. V gene TRBV10-3 combines with J gene TRBJ2-3; 9 bases line up with TRBD1. The CDR3 is 16 amino acids. The ends lost 4 bases at V and 2 bases at J; junction bases unmatched: 7. Germline lookup yields CDR1 ENHRY and CDR2 SYGVKD. As DNA, the CDR3 is TGTGCCATCAGTGGAACCGGGACAGGGTCCACAGATACGCAGTATTTT. Protein product: CAISGTGTGSTDTQYF.

The chain has TRBV2 and TRBJ2-3; 8 bases align to TRBD1. Germline-derived CDR1 and CDR2 are SNHLY and FYNNEI. The CDR3 contains 13 residues. V shed 7 bases and J 3 bases; nucleotides not matched to a gene: 3. CDR3 nucleotide sequence: TGTGCCAGCAACAGGGGGAGTACAGATACGCAGTATTTT. This codes for CASNRGSTDTQYF.

This chain links TRBV28 with TRBJ1-3; D is unresolved. Germline CDR1 is MDHEN and CDR2 is SYDVKM. The germline V and J ends were trimmed by 4 bases and 8 bases, with 21 bases remaining between them. The length of the CDR3 is 16 residues. CDR3 in amino acids: CASSSLFLREGHTIYF. The CDR3 DNA is TGTGCCAGCAGTTCCCTTTTTTTGCGGGAAGGTCACACCATATATTTT.

This chain joins TRBV9 and TRBJ1-4; D perhaps matches TRBD1 (5 bases). V shed 2 bases and J shed 11 bases, with 22 bases lying between them. In germline, CDR1 is SGDLS, CDR2 YYNGEE. This CDR3 spans 16 amino acids. The CDR3 region has the DNA TGTGCCAGCAGCGTGGGGGGGTCTGGACCCTCGGAGAAACTGTTTTTT. It codes for CASSVGGSGPSEKLFF.